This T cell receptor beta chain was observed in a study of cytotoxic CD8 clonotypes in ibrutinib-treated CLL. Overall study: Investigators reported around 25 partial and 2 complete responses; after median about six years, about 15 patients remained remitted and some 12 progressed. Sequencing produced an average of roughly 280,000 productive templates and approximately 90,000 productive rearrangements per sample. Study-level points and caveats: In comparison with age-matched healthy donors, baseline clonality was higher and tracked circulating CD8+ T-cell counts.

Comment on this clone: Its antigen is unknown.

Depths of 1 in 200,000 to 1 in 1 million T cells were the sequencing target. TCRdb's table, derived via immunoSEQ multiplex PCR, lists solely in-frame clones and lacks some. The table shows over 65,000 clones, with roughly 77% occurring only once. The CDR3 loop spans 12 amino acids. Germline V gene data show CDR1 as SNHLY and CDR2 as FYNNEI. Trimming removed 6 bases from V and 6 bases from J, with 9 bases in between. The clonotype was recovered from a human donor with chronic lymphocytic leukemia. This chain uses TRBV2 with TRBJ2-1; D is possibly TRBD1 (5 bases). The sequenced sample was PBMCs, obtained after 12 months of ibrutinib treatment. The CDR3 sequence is CASRPDSNEQFF. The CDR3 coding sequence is TGTGCCAGCAGGCCCGACAGCAATGAGCAGTTCTTC.